Listed below are T cell receptor beta chains from one sample, sequenced in a study of blood T cell repertoires in COVID-19. Some clones are missing from TCRdb's copy, which holds only in-frame ones; the method was immunoSEQ multiplex PCR. The sample consists of 200,000 to 250,000 clones, around nine tenths of them appearing once. The sequencing input was peripheral blood. The origin of the receptors is an older woman with acute or convalescent COVID-19. CDR3s leave out the opening cysteine and the closing phenylalanine or tryptophan. Each record gives: CDR3 length, J gene, V gene, CDR3 protein.

>16|TRBJ1-3|TRBV2
ASSDPLNRGGTGNTIY
>11|TRBJ2-3|TRBV12-3/TRBV12-4
ASSSIRTDTQY
>12|TRBJ2-5|TRBV6-4
ASSPTGVVGTQY
>12|TRBJ2-3|TRBV3-1/TRBV3-2
ASSLERGVYTQY
>10|TRBJ1-2|TRBV5-4
ASSFQGAGYT
>10|TRBJ1-2|TRBV30
AWRPGRGGYT
>14|TRBJ2-5|TRBV19
ASSIGRTGTGETQY
>12|TRBJ2-3|TRBV27
ASSLTGSTDTQY
>13|TRBJ2-3|TRBV4-3
ASSQAGLAAPTQY
>15|TRBJ2-1|TRBV4-1
ASSQEGGRAAYNEQF
>13|TRBJ2-7|TRBV7-8
ASSSPRTRSYEQY
>16|TRBJ1-2|TRBV21-1
ASSKASWDRGWGYGYT
>15|TRBJ1-4|TRBV4-1
ASSQPDRGTTNEKLF
>16|TRBJ1-4|TRBV7-9
ASSPRDGGDATNEKLF
>15|TRBJ1-5|TRBV24-1
ATSDAGEGGGNQPQH
>12|TRBJ1-2|TRBV7-8
ASSLTGGDYGYT
>12|TRBJ2-1|TRBV20-1
SASSGTSYNEQF
>15|TRBJ1-1|TRBV25-1
ASSEFVQGTSDTEAF
>12|TRBJ1-1|TRBV5-1
ASSMGTGLTEAF
>13|TRBJ1-4|TRBV7-2
ASSLRTGGDEKLF
>12|TRBJ1-5|TRBV6-2/TRBV6-3
ASSRQGSNQPQH
>12|TRBJ2-7|TRBV11-2
ASSFGTEDYEQY
>12|TRBJ2-3|TRBV28
ASTRLAGVATQY